This T cell receptor beta chain emerged from a study of blood T cell repertoires in COVID-19 (dated by TCRdb to between 2020 and 2021). In terms of the full investigation: Collaborator samples came from the United States, Italy and Spain and covered acute and convalescent phases of COVID-19. The material from the prospective study consisted of cDNA or gDNA derived from T cells, B-cell-depleted T cells, or PBMCs. The dataset comprised deeply sampled blood TCRbeta repertoires from subjects exposed to, actively infected with, or recovered from COVID-19. The repertoires were released in a freely available public database meant as a resource for research on the immune response to SARS-CoV-2. The samples were drawn from the first 160 participants of the ongoing ImmuneRACE study and from some 1,300 subjects provided by 6 global collaborators. Nearly every sample came with metadata listing a de-identified subject ID, COVID-19 status, age in years and sex. HLA class I and class II types, where available, came from metadata supplied by the sample provider rather than from assay-based typing. Here is what the overall study found, with its caveats: Clinical and demographic metadata were provided uncurated, with the amount varying by source and participant.

From its cysteine to its phenylalanine, the CDR3 spans 14 amino acids. Solely the CDR3 DNA is kept, with 42 bases framed from the first base. V gives up 3 bases and J gives up 7 bases, and the segment between their germline ends measures 16 bases. CDR1 KGHSH and CDR2 LQKENI were looked up in the germline V gene. TCRbeta CDR3 regions were amplified from genomic DNA using the immunoSEQ Assay, a bias-controlled multiplex PCR. In the authors' own workflow: Within the assay, amplification of reference gene primers was used to estimate how many nucleated cells each sample contained. Sequence reads were collapsed and filtered to measure the absolute abundance of every unique TCRbeta CDR3 rearrangement. For each sample, productive Simpson clonality was calculated as the square root of Simpson's diversity index across productive rearrangements. As stored in TCRdb, this immuneACCESS dataset retains in-frame rearrangements with V and J assigned. A fraction of the clones does not appear; measured against another copy, unresolved V genes explain less than half of the discrepancy, and the remainder lacks a known reason. The DNA was the basis for D and trimming; V, J and clone size are from that table. This sample comprises 65,000 or so clones, about 81% of them detected only once. The ten largest clones capture under 15% of the sample.

Turning to this clone: There is no known antigen for this receptor. Base qualities are missing; no much larger clone stands one base away.

The collaborating institutions used their own protocols to collect whole blood in K2EDTA tubes. Collaborator samples were shipped for TCRbeta analysis as frozen whole blood, isolated PBMCs, or DNA extracted from either sample type. The sequence is built from TRBV18 and TRBJ2-7; the D gene is not confidently resolved. The source is a man older than 75 with acute or convalescent COVID-19. The sequenced material came from peripheral blood. Here is the DNA: TGTGCCAGCTCACCGTCGACTTCCTTACGAGAGCAGTACTTC. This is translated as CASSPSTSLREQYF.